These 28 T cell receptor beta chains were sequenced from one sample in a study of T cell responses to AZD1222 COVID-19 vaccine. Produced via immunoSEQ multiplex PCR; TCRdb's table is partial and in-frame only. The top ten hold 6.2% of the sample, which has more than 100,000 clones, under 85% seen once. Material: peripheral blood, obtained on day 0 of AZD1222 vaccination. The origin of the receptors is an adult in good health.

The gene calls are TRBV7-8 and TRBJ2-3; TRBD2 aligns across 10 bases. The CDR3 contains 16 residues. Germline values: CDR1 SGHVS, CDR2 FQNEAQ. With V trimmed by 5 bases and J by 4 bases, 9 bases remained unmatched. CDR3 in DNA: TGTGCCAGCAGCGTTGAGCGGGGGGGCCAGTCAGATACGCAGTATTTT. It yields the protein CASSVERGGQSDTQYF. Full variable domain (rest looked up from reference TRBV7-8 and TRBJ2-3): GAGVSQSPRYKVAKRGQDVALRCDPISGHVSLFWYQQALGQGPEFLTYFQNEAQLDKSGLPSDRFFAERPEGSVSTLKIQRTQQEDSAVYLCASSVERGGQSDTQYFGPGTRLTVL.

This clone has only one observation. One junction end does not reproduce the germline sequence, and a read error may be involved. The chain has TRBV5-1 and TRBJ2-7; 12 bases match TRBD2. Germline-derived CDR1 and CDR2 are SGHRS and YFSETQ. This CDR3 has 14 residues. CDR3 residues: CASSFALAGGKEDF. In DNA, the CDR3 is TGCGCCAGCAGCTTCGCGCTAGCGGGGGGGAAAGAGGACTTC. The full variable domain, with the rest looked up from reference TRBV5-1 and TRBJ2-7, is KAGVTQTPRYLIKTRGQQVTLSCSPISGHRSVSWYQQTPGQGLQFLFEYFSETQRNKGNFPGRFSGRQFSNSRSEMNVSTLELGDSALYLCASSFALAGGKEDFGPGTRLTVT.

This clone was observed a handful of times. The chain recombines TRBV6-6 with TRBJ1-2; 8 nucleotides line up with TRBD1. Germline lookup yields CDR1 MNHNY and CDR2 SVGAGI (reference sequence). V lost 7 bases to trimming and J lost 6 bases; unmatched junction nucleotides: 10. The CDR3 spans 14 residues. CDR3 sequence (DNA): TGTGCCAGCACCCGGGACAGGACTTACGATGGCTACACCTTC. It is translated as CASTRDRTYDGYTF.

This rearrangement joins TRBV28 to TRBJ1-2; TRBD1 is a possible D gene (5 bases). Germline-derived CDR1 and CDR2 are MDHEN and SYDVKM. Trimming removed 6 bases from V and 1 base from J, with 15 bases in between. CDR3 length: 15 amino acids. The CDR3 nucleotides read TGTGCCAGCAGGCTGTTAGGGGCGGGTAACTATGGCTACACCTTC. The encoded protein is CASRLLGAGNYGYTF.

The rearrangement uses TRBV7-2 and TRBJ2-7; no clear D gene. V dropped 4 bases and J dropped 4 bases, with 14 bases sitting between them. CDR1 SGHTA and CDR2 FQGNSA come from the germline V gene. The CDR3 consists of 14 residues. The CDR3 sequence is CASSSPLTSYEQYF. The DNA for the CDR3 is TGTGCCAGCAGCTCCCCTCTGACATCATACGAGCAGTACTTC.

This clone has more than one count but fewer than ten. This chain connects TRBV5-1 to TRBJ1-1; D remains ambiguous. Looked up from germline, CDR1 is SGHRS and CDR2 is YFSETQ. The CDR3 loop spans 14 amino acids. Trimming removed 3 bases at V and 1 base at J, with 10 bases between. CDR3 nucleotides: TGCGCCAGCAGCTCGAGTGGAGGGAACACTGAAGCTTTCTTT. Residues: CASSSSGGNTEAFF. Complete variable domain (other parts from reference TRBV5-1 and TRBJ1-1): KAGVTQTPRYLIKTRGQQVTLSCSPISGHRSVSWYQQTPGQGLQFLFEYFSETQRNKGNFPGRFSGRQFSNSRSEMNVSTLELGDSALYLCASSSSGGNTEAFFGQGTRLTVV.

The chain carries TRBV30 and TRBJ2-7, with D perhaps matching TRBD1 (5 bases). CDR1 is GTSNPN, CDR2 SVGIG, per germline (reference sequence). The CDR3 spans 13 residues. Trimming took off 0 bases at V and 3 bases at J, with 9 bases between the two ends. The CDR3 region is CAWSVDRLYEQYF. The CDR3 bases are TGTGCCTGGAGTGTCGACAGACTCTACGAGCAGTACTTC.

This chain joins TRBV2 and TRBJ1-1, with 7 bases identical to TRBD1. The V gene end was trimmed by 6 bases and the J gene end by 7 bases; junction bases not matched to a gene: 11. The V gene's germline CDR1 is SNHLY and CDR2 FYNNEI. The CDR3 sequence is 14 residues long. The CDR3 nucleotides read TGTGCCAGCAGGGCCCAGGGGGTCCGGAATGAAGCTTTCTTT. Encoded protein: CASRAQGVRNEAFF.

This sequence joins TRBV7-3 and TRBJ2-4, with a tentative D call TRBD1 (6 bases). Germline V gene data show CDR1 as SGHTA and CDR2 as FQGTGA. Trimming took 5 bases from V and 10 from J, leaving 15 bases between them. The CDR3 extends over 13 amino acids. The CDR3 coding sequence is TGTGCCAGCAGCCCAGGGACAAAGGAAATTCAGTACTTC. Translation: CASSPGTKEIQYF.

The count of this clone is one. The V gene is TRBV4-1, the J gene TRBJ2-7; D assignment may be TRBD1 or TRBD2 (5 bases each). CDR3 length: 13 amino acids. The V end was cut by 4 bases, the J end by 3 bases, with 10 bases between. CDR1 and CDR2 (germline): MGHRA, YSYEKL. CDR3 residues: CASSPGPNYEQYF. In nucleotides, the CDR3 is TGCGCCAGCAGCCCGGGACCGAACTACGAGCAGTACTTC.

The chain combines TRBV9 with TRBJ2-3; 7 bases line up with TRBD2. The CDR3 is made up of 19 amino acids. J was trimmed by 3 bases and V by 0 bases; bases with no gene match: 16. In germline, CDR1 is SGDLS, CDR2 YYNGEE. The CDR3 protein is CASSVVGGYARDATDTQYF. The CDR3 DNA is TGTGCCAGCAGCGTAGTGGGGGGGTACGCTCGGGATGCGACAGATACGCAGTATTTT.

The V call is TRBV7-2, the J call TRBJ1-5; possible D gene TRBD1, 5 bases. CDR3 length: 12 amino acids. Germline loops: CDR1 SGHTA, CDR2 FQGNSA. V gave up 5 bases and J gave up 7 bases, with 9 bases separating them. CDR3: CASSDRAQPQHF. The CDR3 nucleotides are TGTGCCAGCAGCGACAGAGCACAGCCCCAGCATTTT.

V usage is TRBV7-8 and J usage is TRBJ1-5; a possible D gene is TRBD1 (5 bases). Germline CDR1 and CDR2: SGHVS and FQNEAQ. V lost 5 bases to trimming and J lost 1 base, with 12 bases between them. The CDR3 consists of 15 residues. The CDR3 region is CASSPQGRSNQPQHF. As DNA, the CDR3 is TGTGCCAGCAGCCCCCAGGGCCGAAGCAATCAGCCCCAGCATTTT.

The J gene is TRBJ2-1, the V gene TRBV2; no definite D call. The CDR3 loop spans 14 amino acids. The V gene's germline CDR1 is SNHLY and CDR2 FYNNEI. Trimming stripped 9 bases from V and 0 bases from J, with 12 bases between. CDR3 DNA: TGTGCCAGTACCCATCAGAGCTCCTACAATGAGCAGTTCTTC. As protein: CASTHQSSYNEQFF.

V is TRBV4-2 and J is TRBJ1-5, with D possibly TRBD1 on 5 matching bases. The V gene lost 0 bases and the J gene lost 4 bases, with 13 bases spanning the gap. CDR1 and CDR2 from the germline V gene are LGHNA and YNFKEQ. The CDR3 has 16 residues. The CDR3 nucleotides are TGTGCCAGCAGCCAAGAGTTGGGGACGGCTAATCAGCCCCAGCATTTT. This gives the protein CASSQELGTANQPQHF.

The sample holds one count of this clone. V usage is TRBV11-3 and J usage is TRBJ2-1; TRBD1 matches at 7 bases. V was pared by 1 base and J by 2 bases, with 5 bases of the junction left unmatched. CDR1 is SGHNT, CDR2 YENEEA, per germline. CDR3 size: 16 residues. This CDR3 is CASSLAGTDAYNEQFF. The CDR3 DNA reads TGTGCCAGCAGCTTAGCCGGGACAGATGCCTACAATGAGCAGTTCTTC.

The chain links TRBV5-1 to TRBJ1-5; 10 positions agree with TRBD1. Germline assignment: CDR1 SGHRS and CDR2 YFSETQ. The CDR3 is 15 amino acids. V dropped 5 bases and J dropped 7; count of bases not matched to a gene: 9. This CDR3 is CASSPSDRGTQPQHF. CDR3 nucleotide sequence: TGCGCCAGCAGTCCCTCGGACAGGGGGACCCAGCCCCAGCATTTT.

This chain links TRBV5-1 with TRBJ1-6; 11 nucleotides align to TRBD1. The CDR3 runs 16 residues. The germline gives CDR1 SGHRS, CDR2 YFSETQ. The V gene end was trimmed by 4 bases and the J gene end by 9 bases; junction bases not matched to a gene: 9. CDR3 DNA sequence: TGCGCCAGCAGCCCGGGACAGGGGGTTGGGGGTTCACCCCTCCACTTT. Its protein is CASSPGQGVGGSPLHF. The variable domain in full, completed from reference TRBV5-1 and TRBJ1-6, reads KAGVTQTPRYLIKTRGQQVTLSCSPISGHRSVSWYQQTPGQGLQFLFEYFSETQRNKGNFPGRFSGRQFSNSRSEMNVSTLELGDSALYLCASSPGQGVGGSPLHFGNGTRLTVT.

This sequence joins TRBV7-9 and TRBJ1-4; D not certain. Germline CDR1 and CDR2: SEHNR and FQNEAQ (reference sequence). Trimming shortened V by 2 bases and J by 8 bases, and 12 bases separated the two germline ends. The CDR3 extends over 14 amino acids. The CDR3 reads CASSLIGSYEKLFF. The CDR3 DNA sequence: TGTGCCAGCAGCTTAATAGGGAGTTACGAAAAACTGTTTTTT.

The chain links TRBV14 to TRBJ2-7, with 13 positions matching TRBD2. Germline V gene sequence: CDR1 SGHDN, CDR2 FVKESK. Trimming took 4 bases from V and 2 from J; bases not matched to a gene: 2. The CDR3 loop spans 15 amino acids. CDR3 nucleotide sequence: TGTGCCAGCAGCCCGACTAGCGGGGGGACCTACGAGCAGTACTTC. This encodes CASSPTSGGTYEQYF.

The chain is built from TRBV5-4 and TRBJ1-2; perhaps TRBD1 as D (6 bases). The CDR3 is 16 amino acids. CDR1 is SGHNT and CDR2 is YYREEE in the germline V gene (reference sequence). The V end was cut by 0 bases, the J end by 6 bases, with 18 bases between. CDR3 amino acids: CASSLENRELYNGYTF. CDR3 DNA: TGTGCCAGCAGCTTGGAAAACAGGGAGCTCTACAATGGCTACACCTTC.

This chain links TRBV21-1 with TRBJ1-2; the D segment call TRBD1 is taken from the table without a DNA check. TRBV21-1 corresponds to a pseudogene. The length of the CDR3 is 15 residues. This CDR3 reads CASSKSGGWSRGYTF. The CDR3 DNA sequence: TGTGCCAGCAGCAAATCAGGGGGCTGGAGTCGTGGCTACACCTTC.

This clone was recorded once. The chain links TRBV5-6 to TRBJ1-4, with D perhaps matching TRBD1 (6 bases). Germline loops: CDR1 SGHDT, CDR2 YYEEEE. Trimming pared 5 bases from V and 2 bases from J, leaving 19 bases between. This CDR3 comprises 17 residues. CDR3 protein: CASSSDTTGGTNEKLFF. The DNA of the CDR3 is TGTGCCAGCAGTTCGGACACCACCGGGGGCACTAATGAAAAACTGTTTTTT.

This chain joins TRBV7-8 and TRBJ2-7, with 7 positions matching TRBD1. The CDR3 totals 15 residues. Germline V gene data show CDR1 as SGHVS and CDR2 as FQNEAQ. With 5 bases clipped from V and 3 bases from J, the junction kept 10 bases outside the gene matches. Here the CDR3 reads CASSGSGQFDYEQYF. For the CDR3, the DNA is TGTGCCAGCAGCGGATCGGGACAGTTTGACTACGAGCAGTACTTC.

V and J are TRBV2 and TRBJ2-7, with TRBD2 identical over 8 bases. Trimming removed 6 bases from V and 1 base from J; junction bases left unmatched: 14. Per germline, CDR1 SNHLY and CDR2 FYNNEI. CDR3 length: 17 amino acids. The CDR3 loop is CASSFRGGQGLSYEQYF. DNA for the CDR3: TGTGCCAGCAGCTTCCGGGGGGGCCAGGGGCTTTCCTACGAGCAGTACTTC. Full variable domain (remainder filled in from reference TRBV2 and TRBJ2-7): EPEVTQTPSHQVTQMGQEVILRCVPISNHLYFYWYRQILGQKVEFLVSFYNNEISEKSEIFDDQFSVERPDGSNFTLKIRSTKLEDSAMYFCASSFRGGQGLSYEQYFGPGTRLTVT.

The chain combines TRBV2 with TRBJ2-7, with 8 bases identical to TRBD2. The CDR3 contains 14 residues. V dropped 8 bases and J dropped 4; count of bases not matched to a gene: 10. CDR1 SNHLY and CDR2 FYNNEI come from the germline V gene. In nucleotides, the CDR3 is TGTGCCAGCCGGGGGGGCGGGGACATTTACGAGCAGTACTTC. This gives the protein CASRGGGDIYEQYF. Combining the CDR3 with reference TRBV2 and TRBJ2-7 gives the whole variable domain EPEVTQTPSHQVTQMGQEVILRCVPISNHLYFYWYRQILGQKVEFLVSFYNNEISEKSEIFDDQFSVERPDGSNFTLKIRSTKLEDSAMYFCASRGGGDIYEQYFGPGTRLTVT.

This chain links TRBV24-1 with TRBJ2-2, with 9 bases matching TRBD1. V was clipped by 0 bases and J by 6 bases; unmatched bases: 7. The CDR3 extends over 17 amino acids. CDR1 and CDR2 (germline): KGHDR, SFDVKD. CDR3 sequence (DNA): TGTGCCACCAGTGATTTGGCAACAGGGGGCGATTCCGGGGAGCTGTTTTTT. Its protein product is CATSDLATGGDSGELFF.

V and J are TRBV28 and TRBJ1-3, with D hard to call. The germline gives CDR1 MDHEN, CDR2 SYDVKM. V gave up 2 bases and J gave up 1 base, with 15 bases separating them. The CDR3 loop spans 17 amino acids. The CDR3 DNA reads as TGTGCCAGCAGTTTAATGGGGAGAGGGCTTTCTGGAAACACCATATATTTT. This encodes CASSLMGRGLSGNTIYF.